What follows are 28 T cell receptor beta chains derived from one specimen sequenced in a study of blood T cell repertoires in COVID-19. Sequenced by immunoSEQ multiplex PCR; TCRdb stores in-frame clones only, minus some. This table holds a few hundred thousand clones, about nine tenths found once. Sequenced input: PBMCs or T cells enriched from blood (not recorded which). These receptor sequences come from a woman in her forties who had been exposed to COVID-19.

This clone was counted a single time. The V and J genes are TRBV12-3 or TRBV12-4 and TRBJ1-4; 7 positions agree with TRBD1. Trimming at V came to 6 bases and at J to 12 bases, leaving 4 bases not matched to a gene. This CDR3 comprises 11 residues. For the CDR3, the DNA is TGTGCCAGCAGGAGACAGGGAGAACTGTTTTTT. Protein sequence: CASRRQGELFF.

The chain carries TRBV5-4 and TRBJ2-1, with a possible D match to TRBD1 (5 bases). The V end lost 3 bases, the J end lost 0 bases, and 7 bases lay between the germline ends. Germline CDR1 is SGHNT and CDR2 is YYREEE (reference sequence). The CDR3 loop spans 14 amino acids. The CDR3 DNA reads TGTGCCAGCAGCTCCGACAGCTCCTACAATGAGCAGTTCTTC. Translation: CASSSDSSYNEQFF.

V gene TRBV30 combines with J gene TRBJ1-2; D gene uncertain. Trimming left V 2 bases short and J 4 bases short, with 11 bases between. Germline V gives CDR1 GTSNPN, CDR2 SVGIG (reference sequence). CDR3 length equals 13 residues. The CDR3 region is CAWSTLGPYGYTF. The CDR3 DNA reads TGTGCCTGGAGTACCCTGGGCCCCTATGGCTACACCTTC.

The V gene is TRBV4-3, the J gene TRBJ2-2; 8 bases match TRBD1. From germline, CDR1 is LGHNA and CDR2 YSLEER. Germline trimming cut 1 base from V and 5 bases from J; bases unmatched to any gene: 3. The CDR3 runs to 15 residues. CDR3 DNA sequence: TGCGCCAGCAGCCAAGTCAGGGGGCTGACCGGGGAGCTGTTTTTT. Translation gives CASSQVRGLTGELFF.

CDR3 nucleotide sequence: TGTGCCTGGCAAGGGTCCACGGGAGAAAAACTGTTTTTT. Translating it yields CAWQGSTGEKLFF. The V and J genes are TRBV30 and TRBJ1-4, with D uncertain. From germline, CDR1 is GTSNPN and CDR2 SVGIG (reference sequence). CDR3 length equals 13 residues. Trimming stripped 5 bases from V and 8 bases from J, with 15 bases between. The whole variable domain, filled in from reference TRBV30 and TRBJ1-4, reads SQTIHQWPATLVQPVGSPLSLECTVEGTSNPNLYWYRQAAGRGLQLLFYSVGIGQISSEVPQNLSASRPQDRQFILSSKKLLLSDSGFYLCAWQGSTGEKLFFGSGTQLSVL.

This chain connects TRBV9 to TRBJ2-3; D is unresolved. The V gene's germline CDR1 is SGDLS and CDR2 YYNGEE. Trimming took off 4 bases at V and 0 bases at J, with 9 bases between the two ends. The CDR3 loop spans 14 amino acids. CDR3 in DNA: TGTGCCAGCAGCCAGACAAGTAGCACAGATACGCAGTATTTT. Translating gives CASSQTSSTDTQYF.

The V gene is TRBV19, the J gene TRBJ1-4, with D unresolved. Between the trimmed V and J ends, which lost 3 bases and 0 bases, there was a span of 8 bases. This CDR3 region has 15 residues. Germline lookup yields CDR1 LNHDA and CDR2 SQIVND (reference sequence). The CDR3 is CASSISVATNEKLFF. The CDR3 DNA is TGTGCCAGTAGTATTTCCGTTGCAACTAATGAAAAACTGTTTTTT. Together with reference TRBV19 and TRBJ1-4, the CDR3 gives the full variable domain: DGGITQSPKYLFRKEGQNVTLSCEQNLNHDAMYWYRQDPGQGLRLIYYSQIVNDFQKGDIAEGYSVSREKKESFPLTVTSAQKNPTAFYLCASSISVATNEKLFFGSGTQLSVL.

This sequence joins TRBV18 and TRBJ2-5, with 7 bases that match TRBD1. The germline V gene has CDR1 KGHSH and CDR2 LQKENI. The CDR3 runs 16 residues. Losses at the gene ends were 1 base for V and 2 bases for J; bases not matched to a gene: 7. CDR3 bases: TGTGCCAGCTCACCACTGAGACAGGGTGGTCAAGAGACCCAGTACTTC. It encodes CASSPLRQGGQETQYF. Based on the CDR3 plus reference TRBV18 and TRBJ2-5, the full variable domain is NAGVMQNPRHLVRRRGQEARLRCSPMKGHSHVYWYRQLPEEGLKFMVYLQKENIIDESGMPKERFSAEFPKEGPSILRIQQVVRGDSAAYFCASSPLRQGGQETQYFGPGTRLLVL.

The J gene is TRBJ1-2, the V gene TRBV6-2 or TRBV6-3; maybe TRBD1 (6 bases). The CDR3 is made up of 14 amino acids. V dropped 6 bases and J dropped 5 bases, with 16 bases sitting between them. Germline-derived CDR1 and CDR2 are MNHEY and SVGEGT. The CDR3 DNA reads TGTGCCAGCAGCAGACGGGGGGCCGAGTATGGCTACACCTTC. Translation gives CASSRRGAEYGYTF.

V usage is TRBV6-4 and J usage is TRBJ2-1; 9 bases agree with TRBD2. V gave up 6 bases and J gave up 5 bases; unmatched junction bases: 8. This CDR3 region has 15 residues. CDR1 is MRHNA, CDR2 SNTAGT, per germline. CDR3 amino acids: CASSPAGGEHNEQFF. For the CDR3, the DNA is TGTGCCAGCAGCCCCGCGGGGGGGGAACACAATGAGCAGTTCTTC.

This chain uses TRBV7-3 with TRBJ1-2, with a tentative D call TRBD1 (5 bases). This CDR3 spans 17 amino acids. From germline, CDR1 is SGHTA and CDR2 FQGTGA. Trimming took off 5 bases at V and 2 bases at J, with 21 bases between the two ends. CDR3 nucleotides: TGTGCCAGCAGCATCAATGGCGGGGAGGGGATAAACTATGGCTACACCTTC. It codes for CASSINGGEGINYGYTF.

The V gene is TRBV20-1, the J gene TRBJ1-6, with TRBD1 matching over 10 bases. CDR1 is DFQATT and CDR2 is SNEGSKA in the germline V gene (reference sequence). V was pared by 3 bases and J by 10 bases, with 3 bases of the junction left unmatched. The CDR3 is 13 amino acids. This chain's CDR3 is CSASGTGASPLHF. The DNA for the CDR3 is TGCAGTGCTAGTGGGACAGGGGCATCACCCCTCCACTTT.

V and J are TRBV5-1 and TRBJ2-4, with 7 bases lining up with TRBD1. CDR3 length: 16 residues. With V trimmed by 8 bases and J by 2 bases, 13 bases remained unmatched. Germline CDR1 is SGHRS and CDR2 is YFSETQ. CDR3 loop: CASRETGTLTKNIQYF. DNA for the CDR3: TGCGCCAGTAGGGAGACAGGGACCCTAACCAAAAACATTCAGTACTTC. Complete variable domain (other parts from reference TRBV5-1 and TRBJ2-4): KAGVTQTPRYLIKTRGQQVTLSCSPISGHRSVSWYQQTPGQGLQFLFEYFSETQRNKGNFPGRFSGRQFSNSRSEMNVSTLELGDSALYLCASRETGTLTKNIQYFGAGTRLSVL.

V gene TRBV3-1 (or the pseudogene TRBV3-2) combines with J gene TRBJ1-2, with D possibly TRBD1 on 5 matching bases. V was shortened by 0 bases and J by 8 bases, with 13 bases between the two germline ends. The germline V gene has CDR1 LGHDT and CDR2 YNNKEL (reference sequence). The CDR3 totals 14 residues. As DNA, the CDR3 is TGTGCCAGCAGCCAAGAAGGGGCCGCTTTAGGCTACACCTTC. Amino acids: CASSQEGAALGYTF.

In this sample, this clone turned up a few times. This chain links TRBV7-3 with TRBJ2-1; 11 bases are a match to TRBD2. This CDR3 region has 16 residues. The junction had 8 bases not matched to a gene; V was cut back by 6 bases and J by 4 bases. Germline V CDR1 and CDR2: SGHTA, FQGTGA. CDR3 protein: CASSLTGLAGYNEQFF. CDR3 nucleotide sequence: TGTGCCAGCAGTCTCACCGGACTAGCGGGTTACAATGAGCAGTTCTTC.

This chain joins TRBV5-6 and TRBJ2-7; unclear D gene. The CDR3 contains 16 residues. V lost 3 bases, J lost 4 bases, and 20 bases lay in between. Germline V gives CDR1 SGHDT, CDR2 YYEEEE. CDR3 loop: CASSSGGFWQPYEQYF. The CDR3 coding sequence is TGTGCCAGCAGCTCAGGTGGGTTCTGGCAGCCTTACGAGCAGTACTTC.

The chain couples TRBV29-1 to TRBJ2-7; TRBD2 matches 13 bases. The germline gives CDR1 SQVTM, CDR2 ANQGSEA. This CDR3 contains 13 residues. The V and J ends lost 4 bases and 6 bases, in that order; junction bases with no gene match: 3. In nucleotides, the CDR3 is TGCAGCGTTGTCGGACTAGCGGGAGCCGAGCAGTACTTC. Translated, it gives CSVVGLAGAEQYF.

The chain combines TRBV2 with TRBJ1-6; no definite D call. Germline assignment: CDR1 SNHLY and CDR2 FYNNEI. Trimming stripped 4 bases from V and 10 bases from J, with 11 bases between. This CDR3 is 13 amino acids long. The CDR3 reads CASSGPERSPLHF. The CDR3 DNA reads as TGTGCCAGCAGTGGGCCAGAGCGGTCACCCCTCCACTTT. Based on the CDR3 plus reference TRBV2 and TRBJ1-6, the full variable domain is EPEVTQTPSHQVTQMGQEVILRCVPISNHLYFYWYRQILGQKVEFLVSFYNNEISEKSEIFDDQFSVERPDGSNFTLKIRSTKLEDSAMYFCASSGPERSPLHFGNGTRLTVT.

The chain has TRBV20-1 and TRBJ2-7, with D tentatively TRBD2 (5 bases). There are 15 residues in the CDR3. V was clipped by 3 bases and J by 0 bases, with 15 bases between them. The V gene's germline CDR1 is DFQATT and CDR2 SNEGSKA (reference sequence). The CDR3 DNA sequence: TGCAGTGCTAGTATAAAACAGCGGCACTCCTACGAGCAGTACTTC. Residues: CSASIKQRHSYEQYF.

This rearrangement joins TRBV12-5 to TRBJ2-1, with 7 bases fitting TRBD1. Germline V gene lookup returns CDR1 LGHNT and CDR2 FRNRAP. The J segment lost 4 bases and the V segment lost 6 bases, leaving 9 bases of the junction unmatched. There are 15 residues in the CDR3. DNA for the CDR3: TGTGCTAGTGGCCCCAGGGGGACGGGTTACAATGAGCAGTTCTTC. Translated, it gives CASGPRGTGYNEQFF.

The rearrangement links TRBV7-9 to TRBJ2-7, with TRBD1 matching 10 bases. This CDR3 is 14 amino acids long. Germline V gene lookup returns CDR1 SEHNR and CDR2 FQNEAQ (reference sequence). V lost 3 bases and J lost 5; bases outside the gene matches: 4. For the CDR3, the DNA is TGTGCCAGCAGCTTTAGACAGGGGGCCAACGAGCAGTACTTC. As protein: CASSFRQGANEQYF.

The chain is built from TRBV6-4 and TRBJ1-4; TRBD1 matches at 10 bases. V gave up 6 bases and J gave up 5 bases; unmatched junction bases: 12. This CDR3 is built from 17 residues. From germline, CDR1 is MRHNA and CDR2 SNTAGT. DNA of the CDR3: TGTGCCAGCAGAGAAAACCTCCCGGGACAGGGGAATGAAAAACTGTTTTTT. It is translated as CASRENLPGQGNEKLFF.

This chain joins TRBV7-9 and TRBJ1-2; TRBD1 aligns across 9 bases. The CDR3 totals 16 residues. From germline, CDR1 is SEHNR and CDR2 FQNEAQ (reference sequence). V was clipped by 4 bases and J by 4 bases; unmatched bases: 10. The CDR3 DNA reads as TGTGCCAGCAGCTCGTGGGACAGGGAGGACGTCTATGGCTACACCTTC. This translates into CASSSWDREDVYGYTF.

The CDR3 DNA follows: TGTGCCACCAGCAGAGATCTTGGGACAGGGGATCAGCCCCAGCATTTT. It yields the protein CATSRDLGTGDQPQHF. The V gene is TRBV15, the J gene TRBJ1-5, with 10 bases identical to TRBD1. CDR1 and CDR2 (germline): LNHNV, YYDKDF (reference sequence). The V segment lost 0 bases and the J segment 5 bases; nucleotides outside the gene matches: 4. The length of the CDR3 is 16 residues.

This chain joins TRBV6-5 and TRBJ1-4, with a tentative D call TRBD1 (6 bases). In germline, CDR1 is MNHEY, CDR2 SVGAGI. The V gene lost 6 bases and the J gene lost 5 bases, with 7 bases spanning the gap. There are 12 residues in the CDR3. CDR3 sequence (DNA): TGTGCCAGCAGGCAGGGGAATGAAAAACTGTTTTTT. It specifies CASRQGNEKLFF.

CDR3 sequence reads: CASSSRDSGSEQFF. For the CDR3, the DNA is TGCGCCAGCAGCTCCCGGGACAGTGGGAGTGAGCAGTTCTTC. The chain has TRBV5-1 and TRBJ2-1; 7 bases align to TRBD1. This CDR3 has 14 amino acids. The V gene's germline CDR1 is SGHRS and CDR2 YFSETQ. With V trimmed by 3 bases and J by 9 bases, 9 bases remained unmatched.

This chain uses TRBV27 with TRBJ1-5, with unresolved D. From germline, CDR1 is MNHEY and CDR2 SMNVEV (reference sequence). The length of the CDR3 is 15 residues. V was shortened by 7 bases and J by 2 bases, with 15 bases between the two germline ends. The CDR3 sequence is CASNRAGSGNQPQHF. The CDR3 nucleotides are TGTGCCAGCAACAGAGCCGGATCAGGCAATCAGCCCCAGCATTTT.

The chain is built from TRBV7-6 and TRBJ2-1; tentatively, D is TRBD1 (5 bases). The CDR3 contains 14 residues. V was shortened by 2 bases and J by 3 bases, with 8 bases between the two germline ends. Germline CDR1 is SGHVS and CDR2 is FNYEAQ. CDR3 DNA: TGTGCCAGCAGCTTAAGGGGCCACTACAATGAGCAGTTCTTC. This codes for CASSLRGHYNEQFF.